One T cell receptor beta chain is described in this entry. Its antigen is undetermined. The data belong to a study of T cell repertoires in breast cancer. A second nested PCR with blocking oligonucleotides suppressed unpaired genes. From the emulsion pairing reads, TCRdb called clonotypes with MiXCR, one entry per CDR3 protein. Of some 37,000 distinct CDR3 sequences listed, about 50% are singletons. Study findings and constraints: Tumor-involved sentinel lymph nodes shared about fourfold more TCRs with matched tumors than tumor-free nodes (approximately 8% versus 2%). Clone recovery by emulsion RT-PCR was skewed, so it was considered qualitative. Seven or more patient tumors shared over 15 TCR pairs rarely seen in control blood.

Primers covering all TCR V genes were used in emulsion RT-PCR on CD8+ T cells. The TCR was taken from a pool of human donors with breast cancer or a healthy control (not recorded which). Material: CD8+ T cells.

CDR3 protein: CASSFSGEPEAFF. The CDR3 DNA reads as TGTGCCAGCAGCTTTTCGGGGGAACCTGAAGCTTTCTTT. This sequence joins TRBV5-4 and TRBJ1-1, with D possibly matching TRBD1 (5 bases). This CDR3 has 13 amino acids. Germline V CDR1 and CDR2: SGHNT, YYREEE (reference sequence). Trimming took 2 bases from V and 6 from J, leaving 11 bases between them. Supplemented by reference TRBV5-4 and TRBJ1-1, the full variable domain reads ETGVTQSPTHLIKTRGQQVTLRCSSQSGHNTVSWYQQALGQGPQFIFQYYREEENGRGNFPPRFSGLQFPNYSSELNVNALELDDSALYLCASSFSGEPEAFFGQGTRLTVV.